The 13 T cell receptor beta chains below all came from one sample that was sequenced in a study of blood T cell repertoires in COVID-19. TCRdb's table, derived via immunoSEQ multiplex PCR, lists solely in-frame clones and lacks some. This sample has approximately 60,000 clones; roughly 80% occur once, and the top ten carry around a sixth. The sequenced sample was peripheral blood. The receptors were gathered from a man aged 55 to 70 with acute or convalescent COVID-19.

The chain links TRBV30 to TRBJ1-6, with unresolved D. Trimming shortened V by 8 bases and J by 14 bases, and 13 bases separated the two germline ends. The CDR3 covers 10 residues. From germline, CDR1 is GTSNPN and CDR2 SVGIG (reference sequence). CDR3 nucleotides: TGTGCCGTCGCGGGCACCACCCTCCACTTT. As protein: CAVAGTTLHF.

The chain recombines TRBV15 with TRBJ2-1, with 10 bases aligning to TRBD2. The CDR3 has 13 amino acids. Germline V gene sequence: CDR1 LNHNV, CDR2 YYDKDF (reference sequence). J gave up 10 bases and V 3 bases, and 3 bases lay outside the gene matches. CDR3 in amino acids: CATSSLAGEEQFF. The CDR3 DNA reads as TGTGCCACCAGCAGTCTAGCGGGAGAAGAGCAGTTCTTC.

As to this clone: A junction boundary mismatches the germline segment, possibly from a read error. In nucleotides, the CDR3 is TGTGCCAGCATTGAAGGACAGGGGGCTCATGAAAAACTGTTTTTT. Translating it yields CASIEGQGAHEKLFF. The J gene is TRBJ1-4, the V gene TRBV2; 11 positions agree with TRBD1. The CDR3 extends over 15 amino acids. Per germline, CDR1 SNHLY and CDR2 FYNNEI.

The gene calls are TRBV6-5 and TRBJ2-7; 7 nucleotides line up with TRBD1. The CDR3 is 14 amino acids. The V gene's germline CDR1 is MNHEY and CDR2 SVGAGI. V was clipped by 10 bases and J by 1 base; unmatched bases: 10. The CDR3 bases are TGTGCCACCACTACAGGGGACCGGTCCTACGAGCAGTACTTC. Amino acids: CATTTGDRSYEQYF.

This chain links TRBV19 with TRBJ1-2; 8 bases fit TRBD1. CDR3 length equals 14 residues. Trimming at V came to 3 bases and at J to 8 bases, leaving 8 bases not matched to a gene. CDR1 is LNHDA, CDR2 SQIVND, per germline (reference sequence). CDR3 nucleotide sequence: TGTGCCAGTAGTATCTTGCAGGGGGCAGGAGGCTACACCTTC. Translation: CASSILQGAGGYTF.

The chain uses TRBV9 and TRBJ2-1, with D possibly TRBD2 on 5 matching bases. CDR1 is SGDLS, CDR2 YYNGEE, per germline. The CDR3 sequence is 16 residues long. Deletions cut 0 bases from V and 9 bases from J, with 19 bases between. CDR3 DNA sequence: TGTGCCAGCAGCGTAGAGGGTAGCGCCTTGTTAGGTGAGCAGTTCTTC. Encoded protein: CASSVEGSALLGEQFF.

The rearrangement uses TRBV5-6 and TRBJ2-7; tentatively, D is TRBD2 (5 bases). CDR3 length equals 14 residues. V lost 0 bases, J lost 2 bases, and 9 bases lay in between. CDR1 SGHDT and CDR2 YYEEEE come from the germline V gene. For the CDR3, the DNA is TGTGCCAGCAGCTTGGTAGAGGGAGCCTACGAGCAGTACTTC. Protein: CASSLVEGAYEQYF. The complete variable domain, with remaining parts taken from reference TRBV5-6 and TRBJ2-7, reads DAGVTQSPTHLIKTRGQQVTLRCSPKSGHDTVSWYQQALGQGPQFIFQYYEEEERQRGNFPDRFSGHQFPNYSSELNVNALLLGDSALYLCASSLVEGAYEQYFGPGTRLTVT.

The CDR3 protein is CASSLEGQGNSPLHF. In DNA, the CDR3 is TGTGCCAGCAGCTTAGAGGGACAGGGTAATTCACCCCTCCACTTT. The chain carries TRBV7-2 and TRBJ1-6; 9 bases align to TRBD1. Germline V gene lookup returns CDR1 SGHTA and CDR2 FQGNSA. The CDR3 has 15 amino acids. The V and J ends lost 1 base and 6 bases, in that order; junction bases with no gene match: 1.

The rearrangement uses TRBV5-1 and TRBJ1-2, with D tentatively TRBD1 (5 bases). The germline CDR1 and CDR2 sequences are SGHRS and YFSETQ. The CDR3 has 14 amino acids. The V end lost 2 bases, the J end lost 9 bases, and 17 bases lay between the germline ends. The CDR3 reads CASSFTIGGESYTF. The CDR3 DNA sequence: TGCGCCAGCAGCTTTACTATCGGGGGGGAGAGCTACACCTTC.

CDR3 sequence (DNA): TGTGCCAGCACCTTGGGGACAGGGGACTACGAGCAGTACTTC. Protein sequence: CASTLGTGDYEQYF. The genes are TRBV2 and TRBJ2-7; 10 nucleotides agree with TRBD1. Germline loops: CDR1 SNHLY, CDR2 FYNNEI. V shed 7 bases, J shed 3 bases, and the junction held 6 bases outside the gene matches. The CDR3 length is 14 residues.

J is TRBJ2-5 and V is TRBV25-1, with 11 bases fitting TRBD2. Germline V CDR1 and CDR2: MGHDK, SYGVNS. V lost 3 bases to trimming and J lost 4 bases; unmatched junction nucleotides: 1. The CDR3 contains 14 residues. Written as DNA, the CDR3 is TGTGCCAGCAGTGATAGCGGGAGGGCAGAGACCCAGTACTTC. As protein: CASSDSGRAETQYF.

The rearrangement joins TRBV5-1 to TRBJ2-1; TRBD2 aligns across 7 bases. V shed 3 bases, J shed 0 bases, and the junction held 3 bases outside the gene matches. Germline V CDR1 and CDR2: SGHRS, YFSETQ. The CDR3 spans 15 residues. The CDR3: CASSSGLTSYNEQFF. In nucleotides, the CDR3 is TGCGCCAGCAGCTCGGGACTAACCTCCTACAATGAGCAGTTCTTC.

This rearrangement joins TRBV24-1 to TRBJ2-3; TRBD2 matches at 13 bases. Per germline, CDR1 KGHDR and CDR2 SFDVKD. The J segment lost 3 bases and the V segment lost 7 bases, leaving 6 bases of the junction unmatched. This CDR3 comprises 16 residues. CDR3 nucleotide sequence: TGTGCCACCAGCCGGACTAGCGGGAGAGGGACAGATACGCAGTATTTT. Translating gives CATSRTSGRGTDTQYF.